The text below deals with one T cell receptor beta chain. The sample belongs to a study of blood T cell repertoires in COVID-19. Study context: Collection of acute and convalescent COVID-19 samples took place in the United States, Italy and Spain. In each case, the material was cDNA or gDNA derived from T cells, B-cell-depleted T cells, or PBMCs.

As originally analysed: Amplification from reference gene primers served as the basis for estimated nucleated cell counts. Clones were read by immunoSEQ multiplex PCR, and TCRdb kept only the in-frame ones, dropping some. V and J calls plus clone size are reproduced from that table; the DNA served to infer D and trimming. The repertoire includes about 300,000 clones, over 75% of them detected once, and about 4% sits in the top ten. Germline lookup yields CDR1 SGHTA and CDR2 FQGNSA. Trimming removed 6 bases at V and 8 bases at J, with 11 bases between. The CDR3 length is 12 residues. The receptor was isolated from a man between 25 and 39 years old who had recovered from COVID-19. Sequenced input: PBMCs or T cells enriched from blood (not recorded which). The chain couples TRBV7-2 to TRBJ1-5; no definite D call. DNA of the CDR3: TGTGCCAGCAGGGCCCGCGGTAAGCCCCAGCATTTT. Protein product: CASRARGKPQHF.